This T cell receptor (beta chain) was documented in a study of shared clonotypes between healthy human individuals. Whole-study results and caveats: Clonotype sharing across donors was expected to vary with sequencing depth.

Germline loops: CDR1 SQVTM, CDR2 ANQGSEA. V lost 4 bases to trimming and J lost 0 bases, with 10 bases between them. The CDR3 is made up of 13 amino acids. A remark on this clone: The target antigen is unknown.

Assay used: immunoSEQ multiplex PCR; TCRdb lists only in-frame clones, some missing. Of some 2.1 million clones in the sample, less than 95% were seen once. Naive-designated CD8 cells lacked CD45RO, were positively enriched for CCR7, and omitted terminally differentiated effector memory CD45RA+ cells. The chain joins TRBV29-1 to TRBJ2-7; D is possibly TRBD2 (5 bases). Specimen: naive CD8+ T cells sorted from blood. The source is a man younger than 30 in good health. The CDR3 nucleotides read TGCAGCGTTGCTGTGGGGAGCTCCTACGAGCAGTACTTC. As protein: CSVAVGSSYEQYF.